Below are 26 T cell receptor beta chains sequenced from a single sample in a study of blood T cell repertoires in COVID-19. The method was immunoSEQ multiplex PCR; TCRdb's version includes in-frame clones alone and lacks a portion of them. The table records under 150,000 clones, around 78% of them present only once. The sequencing sample was made of peripheral blood. These receptors were obtained from a man aged 25-40 years with acute or convalescent COVID-19.

This chain connects TRBV13 to TRBJ1-6; 9 bases map to TRBD1. The CDR3 covers 19 residues. The germline gives CDR1 PRHDT, CDR2 FYEKMQ (reference sequence). Losses at the gene ends were 0 bases for V and 2 bases for J; bases not matched to a gene: 8. This chain's CDR3 is CASSLGREDRGPYNSPLHF. In nucleotides, the CDR3 is TGTGCCAGCAGCTTAGGCCGGGAGGACAGGGGACCCTATAATTCACCCCTCCACTTT.

CDR3 DNA: TGTGCCAGCAGTTTAGGCTCTCTCGGGACCCAGTACTTC. Amino acid sequence: CASSLGSLGTQYF. The chain combines TRBV12-3 or TRBV12-4 with TRBJ2-5; D gene uncertain. The CDR3 is made up of 13 amino acids. The V and J ends lost 1 base and 7 bases respectively, with 10 bases between them.

V and J are TRBV19 and TRBJ2-2; D possibly corresponds to TRBD2 (5 bases). Germline CDR1 is LNHDA and CDR2 is SQIVND (reference sequence). Trimming removed 3 bases from V and 0 bases from J, with 17 bases in between. This CDR3 contains 18 residues. The CDR3 here is CASSMDGAWRANTGELFF. In nucleotides, the CDR3 is TGTGCCAGTAGTATGGACGGAGCGTGGCGGGCGAACACCGGGGAGCTGTTTTTT.

This sequence joins TRBV18 and TRBJ1-1, with 8 bases fitting TRBD1. The junction had 14 bases not matched to a gene; V was cut back by 6 bases and J by 5 bases. This CDR3 spans 16 amino acids. Germline V gives CDR1 KGHSH, CDR2 LQKENI. The CDR3 nucleotides are TGTGCCAGCTCCTCGTCAGGACAGGGCATGGAGACTGAAGCTTTCTTT. Translating gives CASSSSGQGMETEAFF.

This rearrangement joins TRBV5-1 to TRBJ2-5; TRBD1 might be the D (6 bases). The V gene's germline CDR1 is SGHRS and CDR2 YFSETQ. The CDR3 extends over 14 amino acids. With 1 base removed from V and 5 bases from J, the gap between germline ends came to 12 bases. The DNA for the CDR3 is TGCGCCAGCAGCTTGACAGGGTTCGGCGAGACCCAGTACTTC. This encodes CASSLTGFGETQYF. The whole variable domain, remainder taken from reference TRBV5-1 and TRBJ2-5, is KAGVTQTPRYLIKTRGQQVTLSCSPISGHRSVSWYQQTPGQGLQFLFEYFSETQRNKGNFPGRFSGRQFSNSRSEMNVSTLELGDSALYLCASSLTGFGETQYFGPGTRLLVL.

The CDR3 DNA follows: TGTGCCAGTAGTAACACCGGGACAGTCACCTACGAGCAGTACTTC. Translating gives CASSNTGTVTYEQYF. This rearrangement joins TRBV19 to TRBJ2-7; 7 nucleotides align to TRBD1. Looked up from germline, CDR1 is LNHDA and CDR2 is SQIVND (reference sequence). The CDR3 extends over 15 amino acids. V trimming: 4 bases; J trimming: 2 bases; junction bases outside the gene matches: 8.

This clone was seen once. V is TRBV7-2 and J is TRBJ2-1; D perhaps matches TRBD1 (6 bases). The CDR3 is made up of 18 amino acids. The germline CDR1 and CDR2 sequences are SGHTA and FQGNSA. With 5 bases removed from V and 5 bases from J, the gap between germline ends came to 25 bases. The CDR3 coding sequence is TGTGCCAGCAGCCGCATCTTGGGGGCGAGCCTCCAGGACAATGAGCAGTTCTTC. This gives the protein CASSRILGASLQDNEQFF.

The chain is built from TRBV7-2 and TRBJ2-5, with D maybe TRBD2 (6 bases). Trimming cost V 3 bases and J 4 bases, with 15 bases left between them. CDR1 is SGHTA, CDR2 FQGNSA, per germline. This CDR3 has 15 amino acids. The CDR3 region is CASSFPEGTGETQYF. The CDR3 nucleotides read TGTGCCAGCAGCTTCCCTGAAGGGACTGGAGAGACCCAGTACTTC. The full variable domain, rest sourced from reference TRBV7-2 and TRBJ2-5, is GAGVSQSPSNKVTEKGKDVELRCDPISGHTALYWYRQSLGQGLEFLIYFQGNSAPDKSGLPSDRFSAERTGGSVSTLTIQRTQQEDSAVYLCASSFPEGTGETQYFGPGTRLLVL.

V gene TRBV15 combines with J gene TRBJ2-1; 10 nucleotides align to TRBD2. This CDR3 contains 16 residues. With 4 bases clipped from V and 7 bases from J, the junction kept 10 bases outside the gene matches. Germline lookup yields CDR1 LNHNV and CDR2 YYDKDF (reference sequence). CDR3 sequence: CATSTRAGGRMNEQFF. CDR3 DNA: TGTGCCACCAGCACAAGAGCGGGAGGGAGGATGAATGAGCAGTTCTTC.

V and J are TRBV6-6 and TRBJ1-1; D not resolved. In germline, CDR1 is MNHNY, CDR2 SVGAGI (reference sequence). V lost 7 bases, J lost 1 base, and 13 bases lay in between. The CDR3 extends over 14 amino acids. The CDR3 is CASINTGENTEAFF. The CDR3 DNA is TGTGCCAGCATCAACACCGGGGAGAACACTGAAGCTTTCTTT.

The rearrangement joins TRBV29-1 to TRBJ2-1; possible D gene TRBD2, 6 bases. Germline CDR1 reads SQVTM; CDR2 reads ANQGSEA. Trimming stripped 4 bases from V and 6 bases from J, with 13 bases between. The CDR3 length is 13 residues. The CDR3 loop reads CSVALRRANEQFF. The DNA of the CDR3 is TGCAGCGTTGCTCTTCGGAGGGCCAATGAGCAGTTCTTC.

This clone was found a few times. The chain uses TRBV19 and TRBJ1-5; D ambiguous. V lost 4 bases to trimming and J lost 0 bases, with 7 bases between them. The CDR3 sequence is 14 residues long. From germline, CDR1 is LNHDA and CDR2 SQIVND (reference sequence). This chain's CDR3 is CASSSGNSNQPQHF. The CDR3 nucleotides read TGTGCCAGTAGTAGCGGAAATAGCAATCAGCCCCAGCATTTT.

The rearrangement joins TRBV5-4 to TRBJ2-2; D unresolved. Trimming shortened V by 6 bases and J by 4 bases, and 13 bases separated the two germline ends. The CDR3 sequence is 14 residues long. CDR1 is SGHNT, CDR2 YYREEE, per germline (reference sequence). CDR3 DNA: TGTGCCAGCACCACGAGAGAGGCCACCGGGGAGCTGTTTTTT. It encodes CASTTREATGELFF.

The chain employs TRBV6-1 and TRBJ2-5; D possibly corresponds to TRBD2 (6 bases). Trimming took 2 bases from V and 1 from J, leaving 14 bases between them. CDR1 and CDR2 from the germline V gene are MNHNS and SASEGT. CDR3 length: 16 amino acids. Here the CDR3 reads CASSERWAGSQETQYF. CDR3 nucleotide sequence: TGTGCCAGCAGTGAACGGTGGGCGGGGAGCCAAGAGACCCAGTACTTC.

The chain links TRBV5-1 to TRBJ1-1; possibly TRBD1 for D (5 bases). Trimming removed 0 bases at V and 4 bases at J, with 10 bases between. There are 14 residues in the CDR3. The germline V gene has CDR1 SGHRS and CDR2 YFSETQ. The CDR3 region has the DNA TGCGCCAGCAGCTTGGCCGAAGGGGCCACTGAAGCTTTCTTT. This gives the protein CASSLAEGATEAFF.

A single count supports this clone. J is TRBJ2-5 and V is TRBV29-1, with TRBD2 matching over 7 bases. V lost 0 bases and J lost 7; bases outside the gene matches: 5. The germline CDR1 and CDR2 sequences are SQVTM and ANQGSEA. The CDR3 consists of 13 residues. CDR3 loop: CSVEDSGRGTQYF. CDR3 coding DNA: TGCAGCGTTGAAGATTCTGGGAGGGGGACCCAGTACTTC.

CDR3 sequence: CASGLGGHQPQHF. The CDR3, as DNA: TGTGCTAGTGGTTTGGGGGGGCATCAGCCCCAGCATTTT. V gene TRBV12-5 combines with J gene TRBJ1-5; D perhaps matches TRBD1 (6 bases). V shed 1 base and J shed 5 bases, with 6 bases lying between them. The CDR3 consists of 13 residues. CDR1 and CDR2 from the germline V gene are LGHNT and FRNRAP.

The CDR3 DNA sequence: TGTGCCAGCAGTGGATGGACAGGCTCTGGAAACACCATATATTTT. This sequence encodes CASSGWTGSGNTIYF. The chain links TRBV6-6 to TRBJ1-3; 7 nucleotides match TRBD1. V was clipped by 5 bases and J by 0 bases; unmatched bases: 4. The CDR3 is made up of 15 amino acids. CDR1 and CDR2 from the germline V gene are MNHNY and SVGAGI (reference sequence).

This clone appeared once. The chain employs TRBV10-3 and TRBJ1-1, with 9 positions matching TRBD1. The CDR3 has 13 amino acids. V shed 10 bases and J 1 base; nucleotides not matched to a gene: 4. The germline gives CDR1 ENHRY, CDR2 SYGVKD. The CDR3 loop is CATDRGANTEAFF. The CDR3 nucleotides read TGTGCCACCGACAGGGGGGCGAACACTGAAGCTTTCTTT.

The genes are TRBV19 and TRBJ1-6; D perhaps matches TRBD1 (6 bases). This CDR3 has 12 residues. CDR1 LNHDA and CDR2 SQIVND come from the germline V gene (reference sequence). The V and J ends lost 8 bases and 6 bases respectively, with 8 bases between them. The CDR3 nucleotides read TGTGCCAGTGGGGACATTAATTCACCCCTCCACTTT. Its translation: CASGDINSPLHF.

The rearrangement joins TRBV12-3 or TRBV12-4 to TRBJ2-1, with D perhaps TRBD1 (6 bases). V dropped 6 bases and J dropped 6 bases, with 6 bases sitting between them. The CDR3 is 11 residues long. Written as DNA, the CDR3 is TGTGCCAGCAGCAGGGGCAATGAGCAGTTCTTC. Encoded protein: CASSRGNEQFF.

The count of this clone is one. This chain connects TRBV2 to TRBJ1-1; D unresolved. The CDR3 has 15 amino acids. Germline V gene data show CDR1 as SNHLY and CDR2 as FYNNEI. The ends were cut back, 3 bases at V and 1 base at J, with 12 bases in the middle. CDR3 sequence: CASSDGWYGNTEAFF. CDR3 DNA: TGTGCCAGCAGTGATGGTTGGTACGGGAACACTGAAGCTTTCTTT. Full variable domain (rest looked up from reference TRBV2 and TRBJ1-1): EPEVTQTPSHQVTQMGQEVILRCVPISNHLYFYWYRQILGQKVEFLVSFYNNEISEKSEIFDDQFSVERPDGSNFTLKIRSTKLEDSAMYFCASSDGWYGNTEAFFGQGTRLTVV.

The chain joins TRBV19 to TRBJ1-6, with D unresolved. CDR3 size: 15 residues. Trimming pared 3 bases from V and 7 bases from J, leaving 13 bases between. CDR1 LNHDA and CDR2 SQIVND come from the germline V gene (reference sequence). CDR3: CASSMIHEENSPLHF. In DNA form, the CDR3 reads TGTGCCAGTAGTATGATCCACGAAGAGAATTCACCCCTCCACTTT.

The CDR3, as DNA: TGTGCCAGTAGTATACGGGACAGGGGGGGAAATGAGCAGTTCTTC. Its protein is CASSIRDRGGNEQFF. This chain uses TRBV19 with TRBJ2-1, with TRBD1 matching over 11 bases. CDR3 length: 15 amino acids. With V trimmed by 2 bases and J by 7 bases, 4 bases remained unmatched. Germline V gene sequence: CDR1 LNHDA, CDR2 SQIVND (reference sequence).

The V gene is TRBV6-2 or TRBV6-3, the J gene TRBJ1-5; D ambiguous. This CDR3 spans 14 amino acids. Germline-derived CDR1 and CDR2 are MNHEY and SVGEGT. The ends were cut back, 1 base at V and 5 bases at J, with 9 bases in the middle. In DNA, the CDR3 is TGTGCCAGCAGTTACTTCGGTTTTGATCAGCCCCAGCATTTT. The encoded protein is CASSYFGFDQPQHF.

The chain carries TRBV6-1 and TRBJ1-5, with D possibly being TRBD1 (6 bases). The CDR3 sequence is 17 residues long. The germline gives CDR1 MNHNS, CDR2 SASEGT. V lost 3 bases and J 0 bases, leaving 15 bases between the germline ends. CDR3 protein: CASSDEQGIGSNQPQHF. CDR3 in DNA: TGTGCCAGCAGTGATGAACAGGGAATAGGTAGCAATCAGCCCCAGCATTTT.